Reported below is one T cell receptor beta chain. The antigen remains unidentified. Clones were read by immunoSEQ multiplex PCR, and TCRdb kept only the in-frame ones, dropping some. The sample has tens of thousands of clones; about nine tenths are singletons. The data derive from a study of OX40 agonist ivuxolimab in advanced cancers. Notes on the study in general: The study found among the lowest clonal expansion in partial responders at 0.1-3.0 mg/kg. At doses 0.1 to 3.0 mg/kg, CD4+ and CD8+ clones expanded. Relative to CD4+, CD8+ T cells held more expanded clones on average. Determination of antigen specificity was not performed for the expanded peripheral T cells.

J was trimmed by 7 bases and V by 2 bases; bases with no gene match: 6. The CDR3 loop spans 14 amino acids. From germline, CDR1 is MNHNY and CDR2 SVGAGI (reference sequence). The sequence derives from an adult with an advanced solid tumor such as melanoma, head and neck, liver or kidney cancer. V usage is TRBV6-6 and J usage is TRBJ2-7, with 9 bases identical to TRBD1. Here the sequenced sample was CD4+ or CD8+ T cells sorted from blood, taken in a trial of the OX40 agonist ivuxolimab. Here the CDR3 DNA reads TGTGCCAGCAGTTACGGGGGACAGGGCCTAGAGCAGTACTTC. Encoded protein: CASSYGGQGLEQYF.